What follows are 26 T cell receptor beta chains derived from one specimen sequenced in a study of graft-versus-host responses after intestinal transplantation. Some clones are missing from TCRdb's copy, which holds only in-frame ones; the method was immunoSEQ multiplex PCR. The sample shows approximately 90,000 clones, around nine tenths of them seen only once. These receptors have no identified antigens. The material sequenced was unstimulated CD8+ T cells sorted from spleen or lymph node cells, taken before intestinal transplant. Receptors originate from a human donor who received an intestinal transplant.

This sequence joins TRBV29-1 and TRBJ2-1; no firm D call. Germline V lookup: CDR1 SQVTM, CDR2 ANQGSEA. The CDR3 consists of 15 residues. Between the trimmed V and J ends, which lost 2 bases and 4 bases, there was a span of 15 bases. Written as DNA, the CDR3 is TGCAGCGTTGAACCGCAGCACCGCAGGTACAATGAGCAGTTCTTC. This translates into CSVEPQHRRYNEQFF.

CDR3 amino acids: CASSLVKGEQFF. CDR3 nucleotides: TGCGCCAGCAGCTTAGTAAAGGGTGAGCAGTTCTTC. V is TRBV5-1 and J is TRBJ2-1; D gene uncertain. Germline CDR1 SGHRS, CDR2 YFSETQ. V gave up 2 bases and J gave up 9 bases, with 9 bases separating them. The CDR3 spans 12 residues.

This chain joins TRBV27 and TRBJ2-7; either TRBD1 or TRBD2 may fit D (6 bases each). The length of the CDR3 is 14 residues. Trimming stripped 8 bases from V and 6 bases from J, with 20 bases between. CDR1 is MNHEY and CDR2 is SMNVEV in the germline V gene (reference sequence). CDR3 amino acids: CASGRGQGAFEQYF. CDR3 DNA: TGTGCCAGCGGACGGGGGCAGGGAGCCTTCGAGCAGTACTTC.

V is TRBV28 and J is TRBJ2-1; D possibly matches TRBD1 or TRBD2 (5 bases each). Germline loops: CDR1 MDHEN, CDR2 SYDVKM. The CDR3 loop spans 11 amino acids. The ends were cut back, 4 bases at V and 10 bases at J, with 8 bases in the middle. The CDR3 loop is CASSYGTEQFF. The CDR3 DNA is TGTGCCAGCAGTTATGGGACCGAGCAGTTCTTC.

The chain carries TRBV2 and TRBJ2-3; no reliable D call. Looked up from germline, CDR1 is SNHLY and CDR2 is FYNNEI. V lost 5 bases and J 3 bases, leaving 3 bases between the germline ends. The CDR3 loop spans 11 amino acids. CDR3 region: CASSRTDTQYF. The CDR3 nucleotides read TGTGCCAGCAGTAGGACAGATACGCAGTATTTT. The entire variable domain, with the rest obtained from reference TRBV2 and TRBJ2-3, is as follows: EPEVTQTPSHQVTQMGQEVILRCVPISNHLYFYWYRQILGQKVEFLVSFYNNEISEKSEIFDDQFSVERPDGSNFTLKIRSTKLEDSAMYFCASSRTDTQYFGPGTRLTVL.

The gene calls are TRBV27 and TRBJ1-1; 7 nucleotides align to TRBD1. The CDR3 is 16 residues long. The V gene's germline CDR1 is MNHEY and CDR2 SMNVEV (reference sequence). J was trimmed by 4 bases and V by 0 bases; bases with no gene match: 8. CDR3 in amino acids: CASSLSGRGGLTEAFF. DNA of the CDR3: TGTGCCAGCAGTTTATCGGGCAGGGGGGGTCTCACTGAAGCTTTCTTT.

The chain recombines TRBV5-5 with TRBJ2-5; 12 nucleotides line up with TRBD2. This CDR3 is built from 16 residues. V gave up 4 bases and J gave up 4 bases; unmatched junction bases: 8. Germline CDR1 reads SGHKS; CDR2 reads YYEKEE (reference sequence). The CDR3 is CASSPTSGRLRETQYF. The CDR3 coding sequence is TGTGCCAGCAGCCCGACTAGCGGGAGACTCCGAGAGACCCAGTACTTC.

The chain employs TRBV7-9 and TRBJ1-1; D ambiguous. Germline CDR1 SEHNR, CDR2 FQNEAQ (reference sequence). CDR3 length: 16 amino acids. V was cut by 1 base and J by 1 base, with 13 bases left in between. The CDR3 protein is CASSLGEGGRNTEAFF. As DNA, the CDR3 is TGTGCCAGCAGCTTAGGCGAGGGCGGCAGGAACACTGAAGCTTTCTTT.

The chain links TRBV6-5 to TRBJ2-2; D might be TRBD1 (5 bases). Germline-derived CDR1 and CDR2 are MNHEY and SVGAGI. V lost 2 bases and J 0 bases, leaving 10 bases between the germline ends. This CDR3 spans 16 amino acids. The CDR3: CASSYQDTPNTGELFF. The DNA of the CDR3 is TGTGCCAGCAGTTACCAGGACACCCCGAACACCGGGGAGCTGTTTTTT.

The J gene is TRBJ2-1, the V gene TRBV7-3, with 7 bases matching TRBD2. Germline assignment: CDR1 SGHTA and CDR2 FQGTGA. Losses at the gene ends were 2 bases for V and 8 bases for J; bases not matched to a gene: 9. The CDR3 loop spans 15 amino acids. DNA of the CDR3: TGTGCCAGCAGCTTATTTGGCGGGAGAACGGATGAGCAGTTCTTC. It encodes CASSLFGGRTDEQFF.

This chain links TRBV27 with TRBJ2-4, with D uncertain. The CDR3 consists of 15 residues. Germline CDR1 and CDR2: MNHEY and SMNVEV (reference sequence). Trimming stripped 2 bases from V and 0 bases from J, with 8 bases between. This chain's CDR3 is CASSLGTTAKNIQYF. CDR3 coding DNA: TGTGCCAGCAGTTTAGGCACAACAGCCAAAAACATTCAGTACTTC.

This clone was seen a few times. The chain recombines TRBV6-5 with TRBJ1-2; perhaps TRBD1 as D (5 bases). The germline V gene has CDR1 MNHEY and CDR2 SVGAGI. Deletions cut 0 bases from V and 8 bases from J, with 16 bases between. The CDR3 consists of 15 residues. The CDR3 coding sequence is TGTGCCAGCAGTTACTCACGGACACCCTCCGGAGGCTACACCTTC. Its protein is CASSYSRTPSGGYTF.

The chain links TRBV6-5 to TRBJ2-5; D gene unclear. The germline V gene encodes CDR1 MNHEY and CDR2 SVGAGI. Trimming stripped 6 bases from V and 1 base from J, with 12 bases between. The CDR3 is 14 amino acids. The CDR3 nucleotides read TGTGCCAGCAGCACCTCCGTAGCCCAAGAGACCCAGTACTTC. It translates to CASSTSVAQETQYF.

This rearrangement joins TRBV7-9 to TRBJ1-1, with D unresolved. This CDR3 has 14 amino acids. V gave up 1 base and J gave up 5 bases, with 11 bases separating them. Germline V gives CDR1 SEHNR, CDR2 FQNEAQ (reference sequence). CDR3: CASSLDLGWTEAFF. The CDR3 nucleotides are TGTGCCAGCAGCTTAGACCTAGGCTGGACTGAAGCTTTCTTT.

This rearrangement joins TRBV9 to TRBJ1-4; no reliable D call. CDR3 length equals 14 residues. CDR1 is SGDLS and CDR2 is YYNGEE in the germline V gene. The V end was cut by 4 bases, the J end by 4 bases, with 11 bases between. For the CDR3, the DNA is TGTGCCAGCAGCCCTACTTACTTTAATGAAAAACTGTTTTTT. Translating gives CASSPTYFNEKLFF.

This chain links TRBV6-1 with TRBJ2-1, with D tentatively TRBD1 (5 bases). V dropped 6 bases and J dropped 4 bases, with 16 bases sitting between them. The CDR3 runs to 15 residues. Germline V CDR1 and CDR2: MNHNS, SASEGT. The CDR3 reads CASSSTASPYNEQFF. CDR3 nucleotides: TGTGCCAGCAGCTCGACAGCGTCTCCGTACAATGAGCAGTTCTTC.

The genes are TRBV5-4 and TRBJ1-1; D not resolved. The V end was cut by 1 base, the J end by 1 base, with 8 bases between. Germline V gene lookup returns CDR1 SGHNT and CDR2 YYREEE (reference sequence). The CDR3 is 14 amino acids. CDR3: CASSLIAENTEAFF. Here the CDR3 DNA reads TGTGCCAGCAGCTTGATAGCGGAGAACACTGAAGCTTTCTTT.

The chain has TRBV2 and TRBJ2-1; 10 positions agree with TRBD1. CDR3 length: 15 residues. Germline assignment: CDR1 SNHLY and CDR2 FYNNEI. The V segment lost 6 bases and the J segment 9 bases; nucleotides outside the gene matches: 11. CDR3 region: CASSVRQGAQSEQFF. In nucleotides, the CDR3 is TGTGCCAGCAGCGTCAGACAGGGGGCGCAAAGTGAGCAGTTCTTC.

This sequence joins TRBV19 and TRBJ1-1; the D is unclear. In germline, CDR1 is LNHDA, CDR2 SQIVND (reference sequence). The germline V and J ends were trimmed by 5 bases and 6 bases, with 19 bases remaining between them. The CDR3 is 15 amino acids. CDR3 DNA sequence: TGTGCCAGTAGTCTCGACATGGAGGGTAGCCCTGAAGCTTTCTTT. It specifies CASSLDMEGSPEAFF.

The chain combines TRBV7-6 with TRBJ1-1, with TRBD1 as a possible D gene (6 bases). Trimming pared 3 bases from V and 0 bases from J, leaving 14 bases between. The germline CDR1 and CDR2 sequences are SGHVS and FNYEAQ. This CDR3 is built from 16 residues. CDR3 protein: CASSFGGYAMNTEAFF. The CDR3 coding sequence is TGTGCCAGCAGCTTCGGGGGCTACGCCATGAACACTGAAGCTTTCTTT.

This chain uses TRBV27 with TRBJ1-1, with 7 bases lining up with TRBD1. Germline trimming cut 5 bases from V and 0 bases from J; bases unmatched to any gene: 6. The CDR3 runs to 15 residues. Looked up from germline, CDR1 is MNHEY and CDR2 is SMNVEV (reference sequence). The CDR3 bases are TGTGCCAGCAGTCCACGACAGGGCATGAACACTGAAGCTTTCTTT. This encodes CASSPRQGMNTEAFF.

The rearrangement uses TRBV19 and TRBJ2-1, with D hard to call. The V and J ends lost 3 bases and 5 bases respectively, with 14 bases between them. CDR3 size: 15 residues. The germline gives CDR1 LNHDA, CDR2 SQIVND (reference sequence). The CDR3: CASSIWHKADNEQFF. The DNA for the CDR3 is TGTGCCAGTAGTATTTGGCACAAAGCAGACAATGAGCAGTTCTTC.

The CDR3 here is CASEAGDYEQYF. The DNA for the CDR3 is TGTGCCAGCGAGGCGGGGGATTACGAGCAGTACTTC. This chain connects TRBV2 to TRBJ2-7; 7 bases line up with TRBD2. With V trimmed by 8 bases and J by 4 bases, 5 bases remained unmatched. Germline V gene data show CDR1 as SNHLY and CDR2 as FYNNEI. The CDR3 sequence is 12 residues long.

The chain carries TRBV7-6 and TRBJ1-3, with 7 nucleotides matching TRBD1. The CDR3 totals 15 residues. Germline loops: CDR1 SGHVS, CDR2 FNYEAQ. V shed 3 bases and J 0 bases; nucleotides not matched to a gene: 2. The CDR3 DNA follows: TGTGCCAGCAGCTTGACAGGGCGCTCTGGAAACACCATATATTTT. This gives the protein CASSLTGRSGNTIYF.

J is TRBJ1-3 and V is TRBV9; 9 bases fit TRBD1. The germline V gene encodes CDR1 SGDLS and CDR2 YYNGEE. V lost 8 bases and J lost 3; bases outside the gene matches: 6. The CDR3 length is 14 residues. The CDR3 bases are TGTGCCAGTAAACAGGGGGCGCATGGAAACACCATATATTTT. It yields the protein CASKQGAHGNTIYF.

The V gene is TRBV5-5, the J gene TRBJ2-5, with 11 nucleotides matching TRBD1. There are 17 residues in the CDR3. Germline V gene lookup returns CDR1 SGHKS and CDR2 YYEKEE (reference sequence). The J segment lost 5 bases and the V segment lost 2 bases, leaving 11 bases of the junction unmatched. Here the CDR3 DNA reads TGTGCCAGCAGCTTAAGATGGACAGGGGGCTTGGTTGAGACCCAGTACTTC. This sequence encodes CASSLRWTGGLVETQYF.